This TCR beta chain appears in the sequencing data of a study of blood T cell repertoires in COVID-19. TCRdb's copy holds only in-frame clones and misses some; the assay was immunoSEQ multiplex PCR. The sample carries about 50,000 clones, more than 75% recorded once. This clone was detected a few times. This sequence was found in a man aged 45-65 years with active COVID-19. Sequenced: peripheral blood.

The CDR3 reads CASSWPGSYEQYF. Here the CDR3 DNA reads TGTGCCAGCAGCTGGCCGGGGTCCTACGAGCAGTACTTC. V usage is TRBV5-4 and J usage is TRBJ2-7; D possibly corresponds to TRBD2 (5 bases). The V gene lost 3 bases and the J gene lost 1 base, with 8 bases spanning the gap. Per the germline V gene, CDR1 is SGHNT and CDR2 is YYREEE (reference sequence). This CDR3 has 13 amino acids.